These 20 T cell receptor beta chains came from one sample sequenced in a study of Graves' ophthalmopathy and Graves' hyperthyroidism. Investigators amplified TCR beta CDR3 regions from RNA transcripts. HTBI primers were employed in first-round RT-PCR, then a second-round multiplex PCR followed. TCRdb analysed the multiplex PCR reads with MiXCR anew, one entry per CDR3 protein. The repertoire has hundreds of thousands of distinct CDR3 sequences, 22% of them found once; the top ten carry approximately 7%. The sample consisted of peripheral blood. The source is a woman in her late teens or twenties with stable Graves' hyperthyroidism. Some clones in this sample may be carry-over from other donors' samples.

This clonotype came up many times. This CDR3 is CSARDIFRTAHPYEQYF. The CDR3 coding sequence is TGCAGTGCTAGAGATATTTTTAGGACAGCTCATCCCTACGAGCAGTACTTC. V and J are TRBV20-1 and TRBJ2-7; a weak D match, TRBD1 (6 bases). The CDR3 extends over 17 amino acids. Germline V lookup: CDR1 DFQATT, CDR2 SNEGSKA (reference sequence). The germline V and J ends were trimmed by 0 bases and 2 bases, with 20 bases remaining between them.

This clonotype was detected many times. V usage is TRBV11-1 and J usage is TRBJ1-2; D is possibly TRBD1 (5 bases). The germline V gene encodes CDR1 SGHAT and CDR2 FQDESV (reference sequence). Trimming shortened V by 0 bases and J by 3 bases, and 14 bases separated the two germline ends. This CDR3 spans 16 amino acids. The CDR3 loop is CASSLASAGHYYGYTF. In DNA, the CDR3 is TGTGCCAGCAGCTTAGCGTCGGCAGGGCATTACTATGGCTACACCTTC. The full variable domain, in which reference TRBV11-1 and TRBJ1-2 provide the parts outside the CDR3, is EAEVAQSPRYKITEKSQAVAFWCDPISGHATLYWYRQILGQGPELLVQFQDESVVDDSQLPKDRFSAERLKGVDSTLKIQPAELGDSAMYLCASSLASAGHYYGYTFGSGTRLTVV.

This clonotype has at least ten counts. The chain joins TRBV15 to TRBJ1-5; D not resolved. Trimming removed 0 bases at V and 4 bases at J, with 10 bases between. From germline, CDR1 is LNHNV and CDR2 YYDKDF (reference sequence). The CDR3 loop spans 15 amino acids. The CDR3 sequence: CATSRDLGPNQPQHF. CDR3 sequence (DNA): TGTGCCACCAGCAGAGATTTAGGACCGAATCAGCCCCAGCATTTT.

The sample holds many counts of this clonotype. The chain carries TRBV28 and TRBJ2-7; D gene unclear. The V gene lost 6 bases and the J gene lost 4 bases, with 22 bases spanning the gap. Germline V gives CDR1 MDHEN, CDR2 SYDVKM. The CDR3 has 16 residues. The CDR3 reads CASSGPGDPAPYEQYF. DNA for the CDR3: TGTGCCAGCAGCGGCCCCGGCGACCCGGCCCCATACGAGCAGTACTTC. The entire variable domain, with the rest obtained from reference TRBV28 and TRBJ2-7, is as follows: DVKVTQSSRYLVKRTGEKVFLECVQDMDHENMFWYRQDPGLGLRLIYFSYDVKMKEKGDIPEGYSVSREKKERFSLILESASTNQTSMYLCASSGPGDPAPYEQYFGPGTRLTVT.

This rearrangement joins TRBV19 to TRBJ1-1, with 9 bases aligning to TRBD1. Looked up from germline, CDR1 is LNHDA and CDR2 is SQIVND (reference sequence). V lost 5 bases to trimming and J lost 4 bases; unmatched junction nucleotides: 11. The CDR3 is 16 amino acids. The chain's CDR3 is CASSPKPGQGSTEAFF. The CDR3 DNA reads TGTGCCAGTAGTCCTAAACCCGGACAGGGGTCCACTGAAGCTTTCTTT.

This clonotype has a count of ten or more. V usage is TRBV15 and J usage is TRBJ2-5; possibly TRBD1 or TRBD2 for D (5 bases each). V lost 6 bases and J lost 5, with 16 bases in between. This CDR3 is 14 amino acids long. From germline, CDR1 is LNHNV and CDR2 YYDKDF (reference sequence). This CDR3 reads CATSRGPGGETQYF. The CDR3 DNA reads as TGTGCCACCAGTCGGGGCCCTGGCGGGGAGACCCAGTACTTC. Based on the CDR3 plus reference TRBV15 and TRBJ2-5, the full variable domain is DAMVIQNPRYQVTQFGKPVTLSCSQTLNHNVMYWYQQKSSQAPKLLFHYYDKDFNNEADTPDNFQSRRPNTSFCFLDIRSPGLGDTAMYLCATSRGPGGETQYFGPGTRLLVL.

The chain joins TRBV12-3 or TRBV12-4 to TRBJ1-6, with 8 positions matching TRBD1. The CDR3 is 15 amino acids. Germline trimming cut 4 bases from V and 7 bases from J; bases unmatched to any gene: 6. In nucleotides, the CDR3 is TGTGCCAGCAGTTCCGACAGGGGCGGGAATTCACCCCTCCACTTT. Protein product: CASSSDRGGNSPLHF.

The chain couples TRBV9 to TRBJ2-7; D not certain. CDR3 length: 13 amino acids. Germline V lookup: CDR1 SGDLS, CDR2 YYNGEE. V lost 1 base, J lost 2 bases, and 7 bases lay in between. The CDR3 region has the DNA TGTGCCAGCAGCGTAAGAGAGACCTACGAGCAGTACTTC. Translated, it gives CASSVRETYEQYF.

The chain employs TRBV6-1 and TRBJ1-2; D gene uncertain. Trimming removed 8 bases from V and 0 bases from J, with 16 bases in between. CDR1 is MNHNS and CDR2 is SASEGT in the germline V gene. The CDR3 spans 15 residues. CDR3 loop: CASHSSTDSNYGYTF. In DNA, the CDR3 is TGTGCCAGCCACTCCTCGACGGATTCTAACTATGGCTACACCTTC.

The V gene is TRBV29-1, the J gene TRBJ2-5; the D is unclear. The CDR3 extends over 13 amino acids. V was shortened by 4 bases and J by 4 bases, with 13 bases between the two germline ends. Germline CDR1 SQVTM, CDR2 ANQGSEA. In DNA form, the CDR3 reads TGCAGCGTTGCCAGACGGTTGGGAGAGACCCAGTACTTC. Residues: CSVARRLGETQYF.

Concerning this clonotype itself: A much larger clone lies a single base off, so this may be a read error. This chain uses TRBV6-1 with TRBJ2-7; D may correspond to TRBD1 or TRBD2 (5 bases each). V gave up 5 bases and J gave up 7 bases, with 18 bases separating them. This CDR3 has 14 amino acids. The germline gives CDR1 MNHNS, CDR2 SASEGT. The CDR3 loop is CASSREGDVREQYF. CDR3 DNA sequence: TGTGCCAGCAGTCGGGAAGGGGATGTTAGGGAGCAGTACTTC.

About this clonotype: Just one base apart from a much larger clone, this may be a read error. No conserved phenylalanine or tryptophan ends this CDR3, so it is likely a read error. The chain joins TRBV12-3 or TRBV12-4 to TRBJ2-7, with 7 bases matching TRBD2. Unmatched junction bases numbered 2, after V lost 6 bases and J lost 3 bases. CDR3 size: 12 residues. CDR3 protein: CASRREHYEQYL. For the CDR3, the DNA is TGTGCCAGCAGGCGGGAGCACTACGAGCAGTACCTC.

This clonotype was recorded at least ten times. An end of the junction differs from the germline gene, which may be a read error. The V call is TRBV7-8, the J call TRBJ2-4; 7 nucleotides match TRBD1. This CDR3 has 16 amino acids. Germline CDR1 and CDR2: SGHVS and FQNEAQ. The CDR3 coding sequence is TGTGCCAGCAGCTTAGAACGAGGGGGCCTAAAAAACATTAAGTACTTC. Amino acid sequence: CASSLERGGLKNIKYF.

This clonotype was seen ten or more times. This rearrangement joins TRBV6-1 to TRBJ2-7; D gene unclear. The CDR3 is 13 residues long. With 7 bases removed from V and 2 bases from J, the gap between germline ends came to 12 bases. In germline, CDR1 is MNHNS, CDR2 SASEGT. CDR3 loop: CASNGGPTYEQYF. In nucleotides, the CDR3 is TGTGCCAGCAACGGCGGACCCACCTACGAGCAGTACTTC.

Of note for this clonotype: The germline gene is not matched at one end of the junction; a read error may be the cause. The chain employs TRBV12-3 or TRBV12-4 and TRBJ2-4, with 7 bases aligning to TRBD1. The CDR3 length is 15 residues. CDR3 protein: CASSLATGPKNIKYF. CDR3 DNA: TGTGCCAGCAGTTTAGCGACAGGGCCCAAAAACATTAAGTACTTC.

This chain connects TRBV7-3 to TRBJ1-1; D not certain. Trimming pared 5 bases from V and 2 bases from J, leaving 21 bases between. The germline CDR1 and CDR2 sequences are SGHTA and FQGTGA. This CDR3 is 17 amino acids long. CDR3: CASSPGPPVRINTEAFF. CDR3 coding DNA: TGTGCCAGCAGCCCTGGGCCCCCAGTGCGGATCAACACTGAAGCTTTCTTT. Using reference TRBV7-3 and TRBJ1-1 for the parts outside the CDR3, the full variable domain is GAGVSQTPSNKVTEKGKYVELRCDPISGHTALYWYRQSLGQGPEFLIYFQGTGAADDSGLPNDRFFAVRPEGSVSTLKIQRTERGDSAVYLCASSPGPPVRINTEAFFGQGTRLTVV.

This clonotype was seen at least ten times. V is TRBV4-1 and J is TRBJ2-2, with 11 nucleotides matching TRBD2. After removal of 0 bases from V and 7 bases from J, the junction contained 4 bases not matched to a gene. The CDR3 extends over 16 amino acids. Germline CDR1 reads MGHRA; CDR2 reads YSYEKL. The CDR3 DNA follows: TGCGCCAGCAGCCAAGAGTTACTAGCGGGAGTCGGGGAGCTGTTTTTT. Protein product: CASSQELLAGVGELFF.

The V gene is TRBV15, the J gene TRBJ1-5, with unresolved D. The V end was cut by 3 bases, the J end by 7 bases, with 16 bases between. Germline V gene lookup returns CDR1 LNHNV and CDR2 YYDKDF (reference sequence). The CDR3 consists of 15 residues. The DNA of the CDR3 is TGTGCCACCAGCAGGGGTAGGGTGCGGGGACAGCCCCAGCATTTT. Translation gives CATSRGRVRGQPQHF.

This clonotype was seen a handful of times. The chain carries TRBV11-2 and TRBJ2-5; D is perhaps TRBD1 (5 bases). The CDR3 is 15 residues long. V was trimmed by 1 base and J by 5 bases, leaving 14 bases between them. Germline CDR1 reads SGHAT; CDR2 reads FQNNGV. The CDR3 reads CASSLGQMGEETQYF. DNA of the CDR3: TGTGCCAGCAGCTTAGGACAGATGGGCGAGGAGACCCAGTACTTC.

The chain links TRBV12-3 or TRBV12-4 to TRBJ1-1; D not certain. V shed 3 bases and J shed 5 bases, with 13 bases lying between them. This CDR3 is built from 14 residues. In DNA form, the CDR3 reads TGTGCCAGCAGTTTGGTCCACCGAGGGACTGAAGCTTTCTTT. It codes for CASSLVHRGTEAFF.